This is a list of T cell receptor beta chains from one sample in a study of T-cell reconstitution after alpha-beta-depleted transplantation in children. TCRdb used MiXCR to reprocess the PCR reads, holding one entry per CDR3 protein. The table includes over 200,000 distinct CDR3 sequences, around 9.9% detected once. Sequenced material: PBMCs, taken before TCRalphabeta/CD19-depleted stem cell transplant. These receptors were collected from a child under two years old with acute myeloid leukemia, due to receive a stem cell transplant. Both conserved end residues are part of each CDR3.

cdr3_length,j_call,v_call,cdr3_aa
14,TRBJ2-5,TRBV7-9,CASSTYRGEETQYF
14,TRBJ2-1,TRBV12-5,CASGAEMSYNEQFF
15,TRBJ2-1,TRBV7-3,CASSSGGDPGNEQFF
15,TRBJ2-3,TRBV7-9,CASTSSTASTDTQYF
15,TRBJ2-2,TRBV10-3,CAISERRLNTGELFF
14,TRBJ2-1,TRBV7-2,CASSPRDFYNEQFF
12,TRBJ2-1,TRBV29-1,CSERTGGSEQFF
14,TRBJ1-2,TRBV11-1,CASSPHRAGYGYTF
15,TRBJ1-1,TRBV7-2,CASSFQGHSNTEAFF
13,TRBJ1-1,TRBV2,CASSGGARTEAFF
15,TRBJ2-7,TRBV5-1,CASSSTDRSFHEQYF
14,TRBJ2-2,TRBV11-3,CASSTQENTGELFF
13,TRBJ2-5,TRBV19,CASRVRSGETQYF
17,TRBJ2-2,TRBV20-1,CSARSRWEREVWGELFF
12,TRBJ2-1,TRBV2,CASNRPKGEQFF
17,TRBJ2-3,TRBV10-3,CAISIGTSGTNTDTQYF
15,TRBJ2-7,TRBV5-1,CASSTGLAFPSEQYF
13,TRBJ2-5,TRBV5-1,CASMGQPRETQYF
12,TRBJ1-6,TRBV28,CASSISSSPLHF
17,TRBJ2-1,TRBV3-1,CASSLWGSGRAANEQFF
16,TRBJ2-3,TRBV20-1,CSARRLAGDGTDTQYF
12,TRBJ2-1,TRBV24-1,CATSKVGNEQFF
16,TRBJ1-1,TRBV5-1,CASSPRADRGATEAFF
12,TRBJ2-1,TRBV12-3/TRBV12-4,CASSPARNEQFF
16,TRBJ2-7,TRBV6-2/TRBV6-3,CASSFPDKGSSYEQYF
16,TRBJ2-2,TRBV6-5,CASSYIGQANTGELFF
19,TRBJ2-2,TRBV11-2,CASSPRGSGRPLNTGELFF
15,TRBJ2-2,TRBV12-3/TRBV12-4,CASSLKRGGFGELFF
13,TRBJ1-1,TRBV9,CASSVDADTEAFF
17,TRBJ2-2,TRBV5-1,CASRLRAGFANTGELFF
11,TRBJ1-3,TRBV5-6,CASSLWNTIYF
15,TRBJ2-7,TRBV3-1,CASSVSGKRSYEQYF
12,TRBJ2-7,TRBV20-1,CSARQDPLEQYF
13,TRBJ2-3,TRBV20-1,CSASSGAADTQYF
13,TRBJ2-1,TRBV7-3,CASSLTGFDEQFF
16,TRBJ2-7,TRBV11-2,CASSLGLASRVGEQYF
12,TRBJ1-2,TRBV11-2,CASSLVYRDYTF